What follows are 11 T cell receptor beta chains derived from one specimen sequenced in a study of control samples from healthy donors and cancer patients (dated by TCRdb to the early 2020s). The library was obtained by the immunoSEQ multiplex PCR assay. TCRdb holds this immuneACCESS table with in-frame rearrangements only. Some clones are missing; in checked studies, unresolved V genes explain under half, and the rest has no known cause. The sample has around 19,000 clones on record, 88% of them singletons. The ten biggest clones cover roughly 8.8% of the sample. Sequences were obtained from PBMCs. All receptors come from a woman aged 60-75 years with head and neck cancer.

This rearrangement joins TRBV11-2 to TRBJ2-5, with 8 bases matching TRBD1. There are 15 residues in the CDR3. V lost 4 bases to trimming and J lost 1 base; unmatched junction nucleotides: 5. The germline V gene has CDR1 SGHAT and CDR2 FQNNGV. The CDR3 loop reads CASSYGQGGQETQYF. CDR3 sequence (DNA): TGTGCCAGCAGCTATGGACAGGGAGGCCAAGAGACCCAGTACTTC.

In DNA form, the CDR3 reads TGTGCCAGCAGTGAAGCGGCCTCTCGGCGCAATGAGCAGTTCTTC. Its translation is CASSEAASRRNEQFF. The chain couples TRBV6-1 to TRBJ2-1; D unclear. This CDR3 spans 15 amino acids. In germline, CDR1 is MNHNS, CDR2 SASEGT. The germline V and J ends were trimmed by 0 bases and 6 bases, with 12 bases remaining between them.

The rearrangement links TRBV5-1 to TRBJ2-1; the match to TRBD2 covers 9 bases. Per the germline V gene, CDR1 is SGHRS and CDR2 is YFSETQ. Trimming removed 2 bases from V and 4 bases from J; junction bases left unmatched: 10. The CDR3 has 17 amino acids. The CDR3 coding sequence is TGCGCCAGCAGCTTATTTAGCGGGAGTCCTCCATACAATGAGCAGTTCTTC. Its protein product is CASSLFSGSPPYNEQFF.

The V and J genes are TRBV4-1 and TRBJ2-1; D is possibly TRBD1 or TRBD2 (5 bases each). Germline CDR1 MGHRA, CDR2 YSYEKL. The germline V and J ends were trimmed by 1 base and 10 bases, with 8 bases remaining between them. This CDR3 region has 12 residues. CDR3 in DNA: TGCGCCAGCAGCCAAGGGGGGAACGAGCAGTTCTTC. It codes for CASSQGGNEQFF.

This rearrangement joins TRBV11-2 to TRBJ2-1; D remains ambiguous. Germline CDR1 SGHAT, CDR2 FQNNGV. Between the trimmed V and J ends, which lost 2 bases and 3 bases, there was a span of 8 bases. This CDR3 has 14 residues. The CDR3 is CASSLTTYYNEQFF. CDR3 nucleotides: TGTGCCAGCAGCTTAACTACTTACTACAATGAGCAGTTCTTC.

The chain carries TRBV18 and TRBJ2-1, with 8 bases that match TRBD1. The J segment lost 4 bases and the V segment lost 3 bases, leaving 8 bases of the junction unmatched. Looked up from germline, CDR1 is KGHSH and CDR2 is LQKENI. This CDR3 contains 16 residues. CDR3 region: CASSPPAGGRYNEQFF. Here the CDR3 DNA reads TGTGCCAGCTCACCCCCGGCAGGGGGCAGGTACAATGAGCAGTTCTTC.

This clone was detected only a few times. The J gene is TRBJ1-4, the V gene TRBV7-9; D is unresolved. Germline V gene sequence: CDR1 SEHNR, CDR2 FQNEAQ (reference sequence). The ends were cut back, 3 bases at V and 7 bases at J, with 18 bases in the middle. The CDR3 is 16 amino acids. The CDR3 protein is CASSFKSSLDGEKLFF. CDR3 DNA: TGTGCCAGCAGCTTTAAGAGCAGCTTAGATGGTGAAAAACTGTTTTTT.

V and J are TRBV2 and TRBJ1-1, with a possible D match to TRBD1 (5 bases). Germline assignment: CDR1 SNHLY and CDR2 FYNNEI. The CDR3 loop spans 15 amino acids. V lost 7 bases, J lost 11 bases, and 26 bases lay in between. The CDR3 region has the DNA TGTGCCAGCATTGAGGGGAACAGGCCCCTATCGCGCGCTTTCTTT. This gives the protein CASIEGNRPLSRAFF.

The chain couples TRBV6-5 to TRBJ2-5; D gene uncertain. V was clipped by 2 bases and J by 4 bases, with 14 bases between them. Germline V gene data show CDR1 as MNHEY and CDR2 as SVGAGI. The CDR3 loop spans 15 amino acids. The CDR3 is CASSYRVVPRETQYF. The DNA of the CDR3 is TGTGCCAGCAGTTACAGGGTAGTGCCAAGAGAGACCCAGTACTTC.

V is TRBV9 and J is TRBJ2-5; D is possibly TRBD1 or TRBD2 (5 bases each). Trimming removed 4 bases at V and 2 bases at J, with 12 bases between. The germline CDR1 and CDR2 sequences are SGDLS and YYNGEE. This CDR3 contains 14 residues. The CDR3 region has the DNA TGTGCCAGCAGCACCTCGGGGCGACAAGAGACCCAGTACTTC. Translating it yields CASSTSGRQETQYF.

This clone was counted once. The gene calls are TRBV5-1 and TRBJ2-2; TRBD2 might be the D (7 bases). The CDR3 is made up of 17 amino acids. Germline CDR1 is SGHRS and CDR2 is YFSETQ. The V end lost 1 base, the J end lost 1 base, and 14 bases lay between the germline ends. The chain's CDR3 is CASSLRAGAMNTGELFF. The CDR3 region has the DNA TGCGCCAGCAGCTTGAGGGCGGGGGCTATGAACACCGGGGAGCTGTTTTTT.